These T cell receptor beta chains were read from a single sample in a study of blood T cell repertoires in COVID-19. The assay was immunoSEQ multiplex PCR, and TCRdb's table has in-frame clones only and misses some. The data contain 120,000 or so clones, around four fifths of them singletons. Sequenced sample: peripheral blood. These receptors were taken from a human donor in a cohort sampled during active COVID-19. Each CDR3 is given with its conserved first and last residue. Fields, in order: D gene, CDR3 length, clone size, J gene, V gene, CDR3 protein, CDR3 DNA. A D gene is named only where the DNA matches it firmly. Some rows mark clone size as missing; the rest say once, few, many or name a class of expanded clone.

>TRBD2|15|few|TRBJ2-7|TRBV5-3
CARSLAASGSYEQYF
TGTGCCAGAAGCTTGGCGGCTAGCGGCTCCTACGAGCAGTACTTC
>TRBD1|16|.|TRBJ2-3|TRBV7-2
CASSFYTTGGTDTQYF
TGTGCCAGCAGCTTCTACACAACAGGGGGCACAGATACGCAGTATTTT
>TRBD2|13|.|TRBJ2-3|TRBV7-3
CASSWTRGDTQYF
TGTGCCAGCAGCTGGACTAGAGGGGATACGCAGTATTTT
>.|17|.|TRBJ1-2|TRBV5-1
CASSLAISTRRGDGYTF
TGCGCCAGCAGCTTGGCCATCAGTACCCGTCGGGGGGACGGCTACACCTTC
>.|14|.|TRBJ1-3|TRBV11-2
CASSRERFGNTIYF
TGTGCCAGCAGCCGCGAGCGGTTTGGAAACACCATATATTTT
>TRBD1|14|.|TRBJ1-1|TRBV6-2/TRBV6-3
CASSQGQPNTEAFF
TGTGCCAGCAGCCAGGGACAGCCAAACACTGAAGCTTTCTTT
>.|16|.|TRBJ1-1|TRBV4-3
CASSQVVVGAGTEAFF
TGCGCCAGCAGCCAAGTCGTAGTCGGGGCGGGGACTGAAGCTTTCTTT
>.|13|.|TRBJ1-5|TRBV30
CAWTAGRYQPQHF
TGTGCCTGGACCGCAGGGCGCTATCAGCCCCAGCATTTT
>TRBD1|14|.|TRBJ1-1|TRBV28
CASSQTGGAMRAFF
TGTGCCAGCAGCCAGACAGGGGGCGCGATGAGAGCTTTCTTT
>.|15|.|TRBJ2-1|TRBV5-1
CASSLALRTGLEQFF
TGCGCCAGCAGCTTGGCCTTGCGAACTGGGCTTGAGCAGTTCTTC
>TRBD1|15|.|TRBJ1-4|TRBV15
CATSREDRGLEKLFF
TGTGCCACCAGCAGAGAGGACAGGGGGCTGGAAAAACTGTTTTTT
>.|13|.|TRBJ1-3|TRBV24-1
CATSNHRENTIYF
TGTGCCACCAGTAATCACAGGGAAAACACCATATATTTT
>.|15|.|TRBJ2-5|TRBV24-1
CATSLSTAGSETQYF
TGTGCCACCAGTTTGTCCACAGCAGGCTCGGAGACCCAGTACTTC
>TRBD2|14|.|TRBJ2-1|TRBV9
CASQRGSSYNEQFF
TGTGCCAGTCAGCGGGGGAGCTCCTACAATGAGCAGTTCTTC
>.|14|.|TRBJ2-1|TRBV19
CASRTSLASNEQFF
TGTGCCAGTAGGACCTCTCTAGCGAGCAATGAGCAGTTCTTC
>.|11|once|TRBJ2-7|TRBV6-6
CASRGDYEQYF
TGTGCCAGCAGGGGAGACTACGAGCAGTACTTC
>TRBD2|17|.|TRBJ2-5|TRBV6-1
CASSEDQTSGNLETQYF
TGTGCCAGCAGTGAAGACCAGACTAGCGGGAATCTAGAGACCCAGTACTTC
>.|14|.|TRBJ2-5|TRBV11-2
CASSIQSYQETQYF
TGTGCCAGCAGCATACAGTCTTACCAAGAGACCCAGTACTTC
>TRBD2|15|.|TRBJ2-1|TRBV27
CARHRGLAGSDEQFF
TGTGCCAGGCATAGGGGACTAGCGGGGTCGGATGAGCAGTTCTTC
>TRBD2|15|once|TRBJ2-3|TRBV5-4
CASSSGLAGGDTQYF
TGTGCCAGCAGCTCGGGACTAGCGGGAGGGGATACGCAGTATTTT
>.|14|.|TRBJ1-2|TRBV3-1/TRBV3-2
CASSQTGQFYGYTF
TGTGCCAGCAGCCAAACCGGACAGTTCTATGGCTACACCTTC
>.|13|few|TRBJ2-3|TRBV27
CASKPYGGDTQYF
TGTGCCAGCAAGCCCTACGGGGGAGATACGCAGTATTTT
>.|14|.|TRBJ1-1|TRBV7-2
CASSRQPVNTEAFF
TGTGCCAGCAGTCGACAGCCGGTTAACACTGAAGCTTTCTTT
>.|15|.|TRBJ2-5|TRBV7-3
CASSPNGQNQETQYF
TGTGCCAGCAGCCCAAACGGACAGAACCAAGAGACCCAGTACTTC
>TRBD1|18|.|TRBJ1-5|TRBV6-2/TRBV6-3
CASSYLKTGGYSNQPQHF
TGTGCCAGCAGTTACCTCAAGACAGGGGGTTATAGCAATCAGCCCCAGCATTTT